This TCR beta chain was identified during a study of human T cells and chemical hapten exposure (dated by TCRdb to the early 2020s). Broadly, across the study: For sensitization, 2% DPC in acetone was applied to a roughly 2 cm by roughly 2 cm area of upper inner arm skin. Weekly therapeutic DPC doses were additionally applied to the scalp of patients throughout the roughly 25-week study period. Most of the patients in the cohort were female, and the cohort covered alopecia areata with under or over 50% scalp involvement, alopecia totalis and alopecia universalis. The study tracked peripheral blood TCR repertoire changes in vivo during primary and secondary sensitization to the hapten diphenylcyclopropenone (DPC) in alopecia patients. The libraries were sequenced as a pool, and the TCR yield per sample differed mostly because of small variations in library volumes within the pool. Approximately 28 alopecia patients gave blood for TCR sequencing at one to four time points (pre-sensitization, 2, 6 and 24 weeks). Patient blood was sampled pre-sensitization (week 0) and at 2, 6 and about 24 weeks after DPC sensitization. Patch testing was performed on the upper back with Finn chambers containing 0.01% DPC, and the patch tests were scored after 6 days according to International Contact Dermatitis Research Group standards.

Points on this clonotype: Its antigen remains undetermined. The sample holds no much larger clone one base away, and base qualities are not on file.

Library preparation employed RACE. Reads for this sample came from a NextSeq 500. During library preparation, unique molecular identifiers were attached to individual cDNA molecules so that TCRs could be counted quantitatively and reproducibly. Both TCR alpha and TCR beta chains were sequenced from each blood RNA sample. The original methods were these. The median number of TCRs per sample was around 100,000, ranging from about 23,224 to 700,000. V, J and CDR3 annotation of the TCR reads was performed with the Decombinator software suite. For the PS versus PT1 abundance plots, all samples were subsampled to the same number of TCRs (28,000). TCRs were defined as expanded if absent before sensitization and observed at least eight times at the 2-week time point. TCRdb trimmed public reads at Q25 via fastp, called clones via MiXCR and kept in-frame beta chains. Under each unique CDR3 protein, matching rows form one entry showing the most common genes and DNA. These V and J calls originate from TCRdb's pipeline instead of the authors' own analysis. Counted in this sample were 150,000 to 200,000 distinct CDR3 sequences; 24% of them appeared once. The ten largest clones add up to 2% to 2.5% of the sample.

The intended sense of this specimen's time point label: patch test 3, about 24 weeks after DPC sensitization. Read against the paper, the sample's treatment or condition label means: therapeutic diphenylcyclopropenone sensitization with weekly scalp DPC. At every patch-test visit, the blood draw took place before the patch test was put on. To be eligible, patients had to be aged 18 to 70, diagnosed with alopecia and judged suitable for DPC therapy, while pregnant patients were excluded. Total RNA was extracted from unfractionated whole blood that had been collected in Tempus Blood RNA tubes. Broader findings and caveats from the paper: Because all patients had alopecia, a presumed autoimmune disease, the immune response of the patients might differ from that of healthy individuals. DPC sensitization did not change how many TCRs were above 1 in 1000 frequency, and no evidence was found of alterations in global repertoire structure. Patch test score correlated positively with the number of PT1 expanded TCRs, reaching significance at thresholds 8, 16 and 32 but not at 4. Repeated subsampling changed both the strength of the expansion versus patch-test correlation and the threshold at which that correlation became significant. Compared with pre-sensitization or healthy control sets, expanded TCRs formed significantly more large CDR3 similarity clusters, which is consistent with antigen-driven responses.

Measured from the cysteine to the phenylalanine, the CDR3 is 16 residues long. Only the CDR3 part of the read is kept: 48 bases, read in frame from the first base. The junction shows trimming of 5 bases on V and 2 bases on J, plus 18 bases between the germline ends. Reading the germline V gene gives CDR1 MDHEN and CDR2 SYDVKM. The chain couples TRBV28 to TRBJ1-1; TRBD1 might be the D gene, on 5 matching bases. The sequencing here drew on whole blood, taken in connection with sensitization to the hapten diphenylcyclopropenone (DPC). The TCR originated in a woman aged 40 to 55 with alopecia areata. Some clones in this sample may be carry-over from other donors' samples. The sequenced DNA is TGTGCCAGCAGTACCGGGGGGGGGACGGTTAACACTGAAGCTTTCTTT. Translation gives CASSTGGGTVNTEAFF.